This T cell receptor beta chain was captured in a study of T cell repertoires in cytomegalovirus infection. Across the study: It was recently identified HLA-C-restricted and well-studied HLA-B-restricted CMV epitopes that the study used. An indication of both CMV infection and matching HLA type came from public TCR beta signatures.

Comment on this clonotype: As yet, its antigen is unknown.

MiXCR, run by TCRdb on the reads, gives a single entry per CDR3 protein. The sample comprises about 220,000 distinct CDR3 sequences, around 40% of which are singletons, and 55% to 60% rests with the top ten. V shed 10 bases, J shed 5 bases, and the junction held 7 bases outside the gene matches. The CDR3 has 12 residues. Study-wide points: HLA-C-restricted CMV clonotypes gave the most frequent clonotype in two of eight donors.

This chain links TRBV12-3 or TRBV12-4 with TRBJ2-7; 8 bases fit TRBD1. This TCR derives from a human donor in good health (CMV status not recorded). Some clones in this sample may be carry-over from other donors' samples. Sequenced material: CD8+ T cells from cultured PBMCs, taken from culture after CMV antigen stimulation. CDR3 nucleotide sequence: TGTGCCACCAGACAGGGGATCCACGAGCAGTACTTC. Protein product: CATRQGIHEQYF.